Below are 10 T cell receptor beta chains sequenced from a single sample in a study of PD-1 blockade in classical Hodgkin lymphoma. The patients all showed relapse after autologous stem cell transplantation, while their brentuximab vedotin exposure varied. Repertoires were generated with immunoSEQ multiplex PCR, while TCRdb's copy carries only in-frame clones and drops some. The profile shows some 60,000 clones, more than 90% of them singletons. Sequenced here: peripheral blood mononuclear cells (PBMCs), sampled at baseline. These receptors all stem from a human donor with classical Hodgkin lymphoma.

V is TRBV25-1 and J is TRBJ1-3, with D possibly TRBD1 on 5 matching bases. Per the germline V gene, CDR1 is MGHDK and CDR2 is SYGVNS. The CDR3 extends over 16 amino acids. Trimming took off 0 bases at V and 0 bases at J, with 9 bases between the two ends. CDR3 DNA: TGTGCCAGCAGTGAATACGGCAGGGCCTCTGGAAACACCATATATTTT. Its translation: CASSEYGRASGNTIYF.

With regard to this clone: The germline gene is not matched at one end of the junction; a read error may be the cause. The chain uses TRBV10-3 and TRBJ2-3; no clear D. Germline values: CDR1 ENHRY, CDR2 SYGVKD. The CDR3 totals 14 residues. The CDR3 protein is CAISEGRPTDAQYF. The CDR3 DNA reads as TGTGCCATCAGTGAAGGGCGACCCACAGATGCGCAGTATTTT.

This rearrangement joins TRBV9 to TRBJ2-6, with D possibly TRBD2 on 6 matching bases. This CDR3 is built from 15 residues. Trimming removed 2 bases at V and 0 bases at J, with 6 bases between. In germline, CDR1 is SGDLS, CDR2 YYNGEE. The CDR3 region has the DNA TGTGCCAGCAGCGTCGGGAGCTCTGGGGCCAACGTCCTGACTTTC. It translates to CASSVGSSGANVLTF.

The V gene is TRBV10-3, the J gene TRBJ2-7; TRBD1 aligns across 12 bases. The V gene's germline CDR1 is ENHRY and CDR2 SYGVKD. With V trimmed by 4 bases and J by 5 bases, 6 bases remained unmatched. There are 15 residues in the CDR3. This CDR3 is CAISGRDRGPDEQYF. The CDR3 bases are TGTGCCATCAGTGGGAGGGACAGGGGGCCGGACGAGCAGTACTTC.

The rearrangement joins TRBV7-3 to TRBJ2-5, with 8 bases aligning to TRBD2. V lost 5 bases and J lost 5; bases outside the gene matches: 10. The length of the CDR3 is 15 residues. CDR1 is SGHTA, CDR2 FQGTGA, per germline. The CDR3 DNA reads TGTGCCAGCAGCCTTAGCGGGATCCGAGGGGAGACCCAGTACTTC. This sequence encodes CASSLSGIRGETQYF. Variable domain in full (rest from reference TRBV7-3 and TRBJ2-5): GAGVSQTPSNKVTEKGKYVELRCDPISGHTALYWYRQSLGQGPEFLIYFQGTGAADDSGLPNDRFFAVRPEGSVSTLKIQRTERGDSAVYLCASSLSGIRGETQYFGPGTRLLVL.

This sequence joins TRBV7-9 and TRBJ2-7; D assignment may be TRBD1 or TRBD2 (7 bases each). The V end was cut by 1 base, the J end by 6 bases, with 13 bases between. CDR1 SEHNR and CDR2 FQNEAQ come from the germline V gene (reference sequence). This CDR3 is 14 amino acids long. In nucleotides, the CDR3 is TGTGCCAGCAGCTTAGGACAGGGAGGGGGCGAGCAGTACTTC. Translation gives CASSLGQGGGEQYF.

CDR3 nucleotide sequence: TGTGCCAGCAGTGCTATACTAGCGGGAGGGCCCTCCCCCCAGGGTGCCAAAAACATTCAGTACTTC. This sequence encodes CASSAILAGGPSPQGAKNIQYF. J is TRBJ2-4 and V is TRBV2; TRBD2 agrees at 13 bases. Losses at the gene ends were 4 bases for V and 1 base for J; bases not matched to a gene: 19. The germline gives CDR1 SNHLY, CDR2 FYNNEI. CDR3 length: 22 amino acids. The full variable domain, with the rest looked up from reference TRBV2 and TRBJ2-4, is EPEVTQTPSHQVTQMGQEVILRCVPISNHLYFYWYRQILGQKVEFLVSFYNNEISEKSEIFDDQFSVERPDGSNFTLKIRSTKLEDSAMYFCASSAILAGGPSPQGAKNIQYFGAGTRLSVL.

This clone was seen a few times. The chain employs TRBV6-1 and TRBJ2-7; the D call may be TRBD1 or TRBD2 (5 bases each). The CDR3 consists of 15 residues. Germline CDR1 and CDR2: MNHNS and SASEGT. Trimming removed 0 bases at V and 7 bases at J, with 16 bases between. Written as DNA, the CDR3 is TGTGCCAGCAGTGAAGCGAGGGGCACACCCTGGGAGCAGTACTTC. Protein sequence: CASSEARGTPWEQYF.

This clone showed up just a few times. The chain uses TRBV30 and TRBJ2-3; D call uncertain. The germline gives CDR1 GTSNPN, CDR2 SVGIG (reference sequence). The CDR3 spans 13 residues. The V and J ends lost 0 bases and 3 bases respectively, with 7 bases between them. CDR3 sequence: CAWSVPITDTQYF. CDR3 sequence (DNA): TGTGCCTGGAGTGTACCTATAACAGATACGCAGTATTTT.

V usage is TRBV13 and J usage is TRBJ2-7, with D uncertain. The CDR3 length is 14 residues. The germline V gene has CDR1 PRHDT and CDR2 FYEKMQ (reference sequence). Trimming cost V 4 bases and J 3 bases, with 13 bases left between them. The chain's CDR3 is CASSSSLRNYEQYF. The DNA of the CDR3 is TGTGCCAGCAGCTCCTCATTGAGGAACTACGAGCAGTACTTC.